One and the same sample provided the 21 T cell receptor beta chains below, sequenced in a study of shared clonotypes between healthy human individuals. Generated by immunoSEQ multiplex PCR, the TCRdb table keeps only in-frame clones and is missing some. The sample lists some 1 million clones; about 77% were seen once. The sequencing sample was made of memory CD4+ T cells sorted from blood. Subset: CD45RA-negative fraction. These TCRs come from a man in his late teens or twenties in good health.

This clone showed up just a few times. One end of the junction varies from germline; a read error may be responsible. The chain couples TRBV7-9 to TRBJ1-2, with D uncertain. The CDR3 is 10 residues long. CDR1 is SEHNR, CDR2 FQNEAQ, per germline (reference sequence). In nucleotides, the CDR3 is TGTGCCAGCAGCTTAGCGCTGGCCGACTTC. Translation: CASSLALADF. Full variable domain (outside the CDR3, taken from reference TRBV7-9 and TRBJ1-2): DTGVSQNPRHKITKRGQNVTFRCDPISEHNRLYWYRQTLGQGPEFLTYFQNEAQLEKSRLLSDRFSAERPKGSFSTLEIQRTEQGDSAMYLCASSLALADFGSGTRLTVV.

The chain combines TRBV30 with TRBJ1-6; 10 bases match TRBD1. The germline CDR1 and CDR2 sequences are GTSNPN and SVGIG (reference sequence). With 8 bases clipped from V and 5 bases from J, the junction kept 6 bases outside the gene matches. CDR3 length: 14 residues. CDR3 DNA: TGTGCCCGTGACAGGGGGCGAGATAATTCACCCCTCCACTTT. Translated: CARDRGRDNSPLHF.

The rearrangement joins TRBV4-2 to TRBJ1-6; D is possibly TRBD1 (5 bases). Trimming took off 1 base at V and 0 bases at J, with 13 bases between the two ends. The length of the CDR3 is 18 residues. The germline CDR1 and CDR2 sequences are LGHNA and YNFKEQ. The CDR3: CASSQGLAGSSYNSPLHF. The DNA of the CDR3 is TGTGCCAGCAGCCAAGGCTTGGCAGGGAGCTCCTATAATTCACCCCTCCACTTT.

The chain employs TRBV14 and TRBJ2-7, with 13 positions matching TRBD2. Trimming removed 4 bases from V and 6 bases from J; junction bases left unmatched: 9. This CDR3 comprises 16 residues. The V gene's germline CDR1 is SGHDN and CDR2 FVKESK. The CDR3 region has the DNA TGTGCCAGCAGCCCTTACCGGACTAGCGGGAGCTCCGAGCAGTACTTC. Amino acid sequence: CASSPYRTSGSSEQYF.

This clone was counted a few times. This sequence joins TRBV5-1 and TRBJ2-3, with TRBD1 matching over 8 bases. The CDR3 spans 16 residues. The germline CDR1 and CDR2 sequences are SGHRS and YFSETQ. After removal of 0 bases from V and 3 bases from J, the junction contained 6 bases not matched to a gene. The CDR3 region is CASSLDRGDWTDTQYF. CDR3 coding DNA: TGCGCCAGCAGCTTGGACAGGGGGGACTGGACAGATACGCAGTATTTT.

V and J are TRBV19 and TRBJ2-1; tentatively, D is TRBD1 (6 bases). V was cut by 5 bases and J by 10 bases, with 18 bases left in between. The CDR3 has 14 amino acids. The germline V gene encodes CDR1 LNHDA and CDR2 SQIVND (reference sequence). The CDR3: CASSLQTGHREQFF. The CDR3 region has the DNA TGTGCCAGTAGTCTCCAAACAGGGCACCGGGAGCAGTTCTTC. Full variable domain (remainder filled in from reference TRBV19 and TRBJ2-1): DGGITQSPKYLFRKEGQNVTLSCEQNLNHDAMYWYRQDPGQGLRLIYYSQIVNDFQKGDIAEGYSVSREKKESFPLTVTSAQKNPTAFYLCASSLQTGHREQFFGPGTRLTVL.

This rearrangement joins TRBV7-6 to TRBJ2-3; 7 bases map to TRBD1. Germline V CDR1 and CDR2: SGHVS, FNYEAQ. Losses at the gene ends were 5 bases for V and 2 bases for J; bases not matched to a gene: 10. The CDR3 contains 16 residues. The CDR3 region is CASSRVLDRPTDTQYF. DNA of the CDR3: TGTGCCAGCAGCCGAGTACTGGACAGGCCCACAGATACGCAGTATTTT.

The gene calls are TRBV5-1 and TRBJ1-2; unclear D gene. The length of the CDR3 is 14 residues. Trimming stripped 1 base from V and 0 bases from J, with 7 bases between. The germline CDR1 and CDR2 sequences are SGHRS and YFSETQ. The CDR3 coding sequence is TGCGCCAGCAGCTTGATGGTGTCTAACTATGGCTACACCTTC. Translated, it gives CASSLMVSNYGYTF.

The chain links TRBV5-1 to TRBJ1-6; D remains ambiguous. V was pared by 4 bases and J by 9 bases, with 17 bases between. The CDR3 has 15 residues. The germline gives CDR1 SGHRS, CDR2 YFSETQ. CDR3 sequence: CASSAKGPRGSPLHF. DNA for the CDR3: TGCGCCAGCAGCGCAAAGGGTCCTAGAGGTTCACCCCTCCACTTT.

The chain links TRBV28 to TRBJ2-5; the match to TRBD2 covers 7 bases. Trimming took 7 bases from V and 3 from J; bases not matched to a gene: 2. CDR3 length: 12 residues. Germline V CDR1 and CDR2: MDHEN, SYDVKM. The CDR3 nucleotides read TGTGCCAGCATGGGAGGGGAAGAGACCCAGTACTTC. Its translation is CASMGGEETQYF. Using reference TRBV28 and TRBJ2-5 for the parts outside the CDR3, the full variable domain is DVKVTQSSRYLVKRTGEKVFLECVQDMDHENMFWYRQDPGLGLRLIYFSYDVKMKEKGDIPEGYSVSREKKERFSLILESASTNQTSMYLCASMGGEETQYFGPGTRLLVL.

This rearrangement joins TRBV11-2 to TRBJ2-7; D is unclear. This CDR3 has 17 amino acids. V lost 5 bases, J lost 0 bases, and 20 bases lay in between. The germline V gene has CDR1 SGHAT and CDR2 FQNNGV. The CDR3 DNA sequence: TGTGCCAGCAGCCAGAGCCTCGAGGTAATAAGCTCCTACGAGCAGTACTTC. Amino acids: CASSQSLEVISSYEQYF.

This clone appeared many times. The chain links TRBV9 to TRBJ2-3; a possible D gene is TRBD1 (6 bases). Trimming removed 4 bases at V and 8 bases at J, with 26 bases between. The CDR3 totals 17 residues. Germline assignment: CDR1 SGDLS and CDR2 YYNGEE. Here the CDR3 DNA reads TGTGCCAGCAGCCCAAAACAGGGACAACTCATCGGTGCTACGCAGTATTTT. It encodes CASSPKQGQLIGATQYF.

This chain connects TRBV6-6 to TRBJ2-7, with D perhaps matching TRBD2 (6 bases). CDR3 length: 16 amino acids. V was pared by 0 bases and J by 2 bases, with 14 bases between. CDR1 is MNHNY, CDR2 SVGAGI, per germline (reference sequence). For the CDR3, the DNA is TGTGCCAGCAGTTACTCATCGCGGGATCAAACCTACGAGCAGTACTTC. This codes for CASSYSSRDQTYEQYF.

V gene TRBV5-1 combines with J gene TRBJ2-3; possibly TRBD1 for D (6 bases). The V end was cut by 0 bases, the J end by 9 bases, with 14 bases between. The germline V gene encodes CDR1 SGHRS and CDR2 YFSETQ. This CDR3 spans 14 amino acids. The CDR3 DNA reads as TGCGCCAGCAGCTTGGCCGGCAAGGGGGAGACGCAGTATTTT. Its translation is CASSLAGKGETQYF.

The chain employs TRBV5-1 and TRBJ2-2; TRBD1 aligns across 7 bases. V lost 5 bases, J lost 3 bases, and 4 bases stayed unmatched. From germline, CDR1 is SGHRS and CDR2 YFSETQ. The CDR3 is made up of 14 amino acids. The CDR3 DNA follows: TGCGCCAGCAGTCGGGACAGCTACACCGGGGAGCTGTTTTTT. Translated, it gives CASSRDSYTGELFF.

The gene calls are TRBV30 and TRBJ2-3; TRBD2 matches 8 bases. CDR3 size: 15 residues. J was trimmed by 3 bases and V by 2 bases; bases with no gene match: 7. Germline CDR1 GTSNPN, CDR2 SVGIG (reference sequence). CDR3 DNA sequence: TGTGCCTGGAGTCGGAGGCGGGAGGAGACAGATACGCAGTATTTT. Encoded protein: CAWSRRREETDTQYF.

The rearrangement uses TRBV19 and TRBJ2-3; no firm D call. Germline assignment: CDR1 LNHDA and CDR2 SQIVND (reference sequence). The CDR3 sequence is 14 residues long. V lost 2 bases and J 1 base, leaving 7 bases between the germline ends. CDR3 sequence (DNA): TGTGCCAGTAGTATATCCCCCCGCACAGATACGCAGTATTTT. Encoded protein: CASSISPRTDTQYF.

The CDR3 nucleotides read TGTGCCTGGAGTCCAGGAGGCGGGAGGGCCTCTGGGGCCAACGTCCTGACTTTC. It codes for CAWSPGGGRASGANVLTF. The chain is built from TRBV30 and TRBJ2-6, with 9 nucleotides matching TRBD2. After removal of 2 bases from V and 0 bases from J, the junction contained 8 bases not matched to a gene. CDR3 size: 18 residues. CDR1 is GTSNPN and CDR2 is SVGIG in the germline V gene (reference sequence).

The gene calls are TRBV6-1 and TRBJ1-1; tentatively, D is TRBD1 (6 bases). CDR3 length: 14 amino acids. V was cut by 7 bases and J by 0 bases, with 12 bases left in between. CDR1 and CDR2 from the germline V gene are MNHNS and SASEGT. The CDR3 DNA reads TGTGCCAGCATTCAAGGGGGGATGAACACTGAAGCTTTCTTT. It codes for CASIQGGMNTEAFF.

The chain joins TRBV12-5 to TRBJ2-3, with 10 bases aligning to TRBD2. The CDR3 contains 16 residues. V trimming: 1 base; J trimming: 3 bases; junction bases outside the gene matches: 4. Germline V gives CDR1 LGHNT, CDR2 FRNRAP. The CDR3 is CASGLGTSGVTDTQYF. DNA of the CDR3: TGTGCTAGTGGTTTGGGCACTAGCGGGGTAACAGATACGCAGTATTTT. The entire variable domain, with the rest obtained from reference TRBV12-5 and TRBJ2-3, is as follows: DARVTQTPRHKVTEMGQEVTMRCQPILGHNTVFWYRQTMMQGLELLAYFRNRAPLDDSGMPKDRFSAEMPDATLATLKIQPSEPRDSAVYFCASGLGTSGVTDTQYFGPGTRLTVL.

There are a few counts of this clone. CDR3 loop: CASSWVGGNQPQHF. For the CDR3, the DNA is TGTGCCAGCAGTTGGGTTGGTGGCAATCAGCCCCAGCATTTT. V gene TRBV28 combines with J gene TRBJ1-5; no definite D call. Trimming took off 4 bases at V and 2 bases at J, with 9 bases between the two ends. Germline V CDR1 and CDR2: MDHEN, SYDVKM. CDR3 length: 14 residues.